Below, 12 T cell receptor beta chains from the same sample are listed, as sequenced in a study of T cell repertoires in cytomegalovirus infection. TCRdb redid the calling of the reads with MiXCR, one entry per CDR3 protein. The data show roughly 250,000 distinct CDR3 sequences, roughly an eighth seen once. The sample taken for sequencing was PBMCs. The source of these receptors is a human donor in good health (CMV status not recorded). Some clones in this sample may be carry-over from other donors' samples.

There are a few counts of this clonotype. This chain links TRBV6-2 or TRBV6-3 with TRBJ1-2; D unclear. Trimming took off 2 bases at V and 4 bases at J, with 14 bases between the two ends. Per the germline V gene, CDR1 is MNHEY and CDR2 is SVGEGT. The CDR3 covers 15 residues. The DNA of the CDR3 is TGTGCCAGCAGTTACAGTGTTTGGGCGTCCTATGGCTACACCTTC. It translates to CASSYSVWASYGYTF.

This clonotype was observed a handful of times. CDR3 amino acids: CAISDGTAYEQYF. CDR3 DNA: TGTGCCATCAGTGACGGGACAGCCTACGAGCAGTACTTC. This chain uses TRBV10-3 with TRBJ2-7; TRBD1 matches 7 bases. Germline values: CDR1 ENHRY, CDR2 SYGVKD. Losses at the gene ends were 3 bases for V and 2 bases for J; bases not matched to a gene: 1. CDR3 length: 13 amino acids.

This clonotype has more than one count but fewer than ten. This sequence joins TRBV20-1 and TRBJ2-7; 9 nucleotides line up with TRBD2. This CDR3 region has 16 residues. CDR1 is DFQATT and CDR2 is SNEGSKA in the germline V gene (reference sequence). With V trimmed by 4 bases and J by 2 bases, 12 bases remained unmatched. The CDR3 here is CSAIIPASGKTYEQYF. The CDR3 DNA is TGCAGTGCTATAATCCCGGCTAGCGGGAAAACCTACGAGCAGTACTTC.

This clonotype was found a few times. The chain recombines TRBV28 with TRBJ2-7, with unresolved D. V dropped 5 bases and J dropped 2 bases, with 13 bases sitting between them. CDR3 length: 14 residues. Germline V gives CDR1 MDHEN, CDR2 SYDVKM. The DNA of the CDR3 is TGTGCCAGCAGTAAAAGACCGCCGACCTACGAGCAGTACTTC. Encoded protein: CASSKRPPTYEQYF.

A remark on this clonotype: A much larger clone sits a single nucleotide away, making a read error possible. This chain uses TRBV14 with TRBJ1-2; D is uncertain. There are 14 residues in the CDR3. Germline loops: CDR1 SGHDN, CDR2 FVKESK. CDR3 loop: CASCHSTPGDGYTF. The DNA of the CDR3 is TGTGCCAGCTGCCACTCGACCCCGGGAGACGGCTACACCTTC.

This clonotype has ten or more counts. The chain links TRBV12-3 or TRBV12-4 to TRBJ2-3; TRBD1 aligns across 9 bases. This CDR3 is 15 amino acids long. V shed 4 bases, J shed 3 bases, and the junction held 5 bases outside the gene matches. The CDR3 spells CASSYGDRATDTQYF. The CDR3 nucleotides read TGTGCCAGCAGTTATGGGGACAGGGCAACAGATACGCAGTATTTT.

A few counts support this clonotype. J is TRBJ1-2 and V is TRBV29-1, with D perhaps matching TRBD1 (6 bases). Germline V gene sequence: CDR1 SQVTM, CDR2 ANQGSEA. Trimming removed 7 bases from V and 6 bases from J, with 15 bases in between. This CDR3 has 12 residues. CDR3 DNA: TGCAGCGGGGGCAGGGGATCGGATGGCTACACCTTC. Its protein is CSGGRGSDGYTF.

This clonotype came up many times. V gene TRBV7-8 combines with J gene TRBJ1-5; D is perhaps TRBD1 (5 bases). Deletions cut 0 bases from V and 5 bases from J, with 11 bases between. The germline CDR1 and CDR2 sequences are SGHVS and FQNEAQ. The CDR3 consists of 15 residues. For the CDR3, the DNA is TGTGCCAGCAGCTTAGCCGGGGGGGATGATCAGCCCCAGCATTTT. Amino acid sequence: CASSLAGGDDQPQHF.

This clonotype was observed a handful of times. V usage is TRBV28 and J usage is TRBJ1-4; 11 positions match TRBD1. This CDR3 spans 15 amino acids. J was trimmed by 5 bases and V by 2 bases; bases with no gene match: 1. Germline CDR1 MDHEN, CDR2 SYDVKM. CDR3 region: CASSLGTGGNEKLFF. CDR3 in DNA: TGTGCCAGCAGTTTAGGGACAGGGGGAAATGAAAAACTGTTTTTT.

This clonotype was seen a handful of times. This sequence joins TRBV27 and TRBJ2-3; D may be TRBD1 (5 bases). There are 13 residues in the CDR3. V dropped 6 bases and J dropped 2 bases, with 9 bases sitting between them. CDR1 is MNHEY and CDR2 is SMNVEV in the germline V gene (reference sequence). The CDR3 region is CASRKGFTDTQYF. The CDR3 DNA follows: TGTGCCAGCAGGAAGGGGTTCACAGATACGCAGTATTTT.

The V gene is TRBV5-1, the J gene TRBJ2-1; D unclear. This CDR3 is 12 amino acids long. The V end lost 1 base, the J end lost 7 bases, and 6 bases lay between the germline ends. Germline values: CDR1 SGHRS, CDR2 YFSETQ. CDR3 protein: CASSLLVNEQFF. The CDR3 DNA sequence: TGCGCCAGCAGCTTGTTAGTTAATGAGCAGTTCTTC.

In its sample, this clonotype was seen many times. The rearrangement uses TRBV6-2 or TRBV6-3 and TRBJ2-1; maybe TRBD2 (6 bases). This CDR3 is 16 amino acids long. Trimming shortened V by 6 bases and J by 5 bases, and 20 bases separated the two germline ends. Germline V CDR1 and CDR2: MNHEY, SVGEGT. In nucleotides, the CDR3 is TGTGCCAGCAGACCCACTCTTAGCGGCCTAAACAATGAGCAGTTCTTC. It is translated as CASRPTLSGLNNEQFF.